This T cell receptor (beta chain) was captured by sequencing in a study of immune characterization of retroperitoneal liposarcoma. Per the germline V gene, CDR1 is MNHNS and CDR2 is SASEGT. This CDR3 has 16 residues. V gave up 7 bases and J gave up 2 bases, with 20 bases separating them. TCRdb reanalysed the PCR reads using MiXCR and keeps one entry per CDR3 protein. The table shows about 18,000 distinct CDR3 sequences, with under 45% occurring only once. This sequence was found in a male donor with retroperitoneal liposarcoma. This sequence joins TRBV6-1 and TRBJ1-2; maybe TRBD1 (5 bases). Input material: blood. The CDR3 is CASTQGVGVGNYGYTF. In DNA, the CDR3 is TGTGCCAGCACCCAAGGGGTCGGGGTTGGGAACTATGGCTACACCTTC.